The text below deals with one TCR beta chain. Antigen: not known. These data originate in a study of T cell responses to AZD1222 COVID-19 vaccine. In the study overall: Investigators merged groups given second doses at roughly 4 or roughly 12 weeks. Study findings and constraints: Baseline serology detected seropositivity in only six or seven AZD1222 recipients. Reports say nearly half of spike-specific TCRs go after unmutated variant regions.

Germline CDR1 is DFQATT and CDR2 is SNEGSKA (reference sequence). This CDR3 comprises 11 residues. The ends were cut back, 7 bases at V and 2 bases at J, with 6 bases in the middle. Clones were read by immunoSEQ multiplex PCR, and TCRdb kept only the in-frame ones, dropping some. The data contain approximately 130,000 clones, approximately 93% of them singletons. The sample here was peripheral blood, taken on day 0 of AZD1222 vaccination. The receptor's source is an adult in good health. This chain links TRBV20-1 with TRBJ2-1; D not resolved. As DNA, the CDR3 is TGCAGTGGTATAACCTACAATGAGCAGTTCTTC. It encodes CSGITYNEQFF.